This TCR beta chain was sequenced in a study of T cell responses to AZD1222 COVID-19 vaccine. General study points: AZD1222 recipients seropositive at baseline numbered only six.

Turning to this clone: Its antigen is currently unknown.

The CDR3 runs 14 residues. Germline CDR1 and CDR2: MDHEN and SYDVKM. Trimming cost V 3 bases and J 7 bases, with 10 bases left between them. Using immunoSEQ multiplex PCR, the repertoire was profiled, and TCRdb retains in-frame clones only, with some absent. The table shows about 180,000 clones, with 90% occurring only once. The sequence derives from an adult who received the MenACWY meningococcal vaccine as a control. This chain uses TRBV28 with TRBJ1-6; D remains unclear. Sequences were derived from peripheral blood, sampled 28 days after the second dose of the MenACWY control vaccine. CDR3 in DNA: TGTGCCAGCAGTTTTTTGGGCAGGAATTCACCCCTCCACTTT. Protein sequence: CASSFLGRNSPLHF.